This TCR beta chain was recovered during a study of cytomegalovirus exposure and HLA in healthy donors. V was cut by 6 bases and J by 4 bases, with 18 bases left in between. The CDR3 loop spans 15 amino acids. Germline-derived CDR1 and CDR2 are MNHNY and SVGAGI (reference sequence). It was with 60 Vbeta and 13 Jbeta primers that the PCR ran. Generated by immunoSEQ multiplex PCR, the TCRdb table keeps only in-frame clones and is missing some. There are about 140,000 clones in the sample; roughly 76% occur only once, and around 14% lies in the top ten. The TCR originated in a human donor in good health. This chain uses TRBV6-6 with TRBJ2-5, with D possibly TRBD2 on 5 matching bases. Sequencing was done on a sample of PBMCs. CDR3 region: CASRDSIGGGETQYF. In nucleotides, the CDR3 is TGTGCCAGCAGAGATTCGATCGGAGGCGGAGAGACCCAGTACTTC.